Following are 28 T cell receptor beta chains from one sample sequenced in a study of shared clonotypes between healthy human individuals. Data came from immunoSEQ multiplex PCR; TCRdb stores just in-frame clones and leaves some out. The table lists some 1,100,000 clones, approximately 80% of them singletons. Sequencing used memory CD4+ T cells from PBMCs. As for subset: CD45RA-negative fraction. The receptors derive from a man between 18 and 29 years old in good health. Some clones in this sample may be carry-over from other donors' samples.

The chain has TRBV5-1 and TRBJ1-1, with TRBD1 matching over 7 bases. The J segment lost 5 bases and the V segment lost 2 bases, leaving 9 bases of the junction unmatched. The CDR3 runs 15 residues. Germline values: CDR1 SGHRS, CDR2 YFSETQ. CDR3 DNA sequence: TGCGCCAGCAGCTTACAGGGGCGGGAGGAGACTGAAGCTTTCTTT. It specifies CASSLQGREETEAFF.

The chain couples TRBV28 to TRBJ1-5, with TRBD1 matching 7 bases. Germline CDR1 is MDHEN and CDR2 is SYDVKM. The CDR3 is 14 amino acids. J lost 2 bases, V lost 7 bases, and 5 bases had no gene match. CDR3 sequence: CASTPGGGNQPQHF. DNA of the CDR3: TGTGCCAGCACCCCAGGGGGGGGCAATCAGCCCCAGCATTTT. Drawing the rest from reference TRBV28 and TRBJ1-5, the complete variable domain is DVKVTQSSRYLVKRTGEKVFLECVQDMDHENMFWYRQDPGLGLRLIYFSYDVKMKEKGDIPEGYSVSREKKERFSLILESASTNQTSMYLCASTPGGGNQPQHFGDGTRLSIL.

V usage is TRBV5-1 and J usage is TRBJ2-1; 7 bases agree with TRBD2. There are 14 residues in the CDR3. After removal of 2 bases from V and 6 bases from J, the junction contained 5 bases not matched to a gene. The germline V gene encodes CDR1 SGHRS and CDR2 YFSETQ. CDR3 amino acids: CASSFGRESNEQFF. The DNA of the CDR3 is TGCGCCAGCAGCTTTGGGCGGGAGTCCAATGAGCAGTTCTTC.

This chain links TRBV11-2 with TRBJ1-1; no definite D call. The CDR3 is made up of 13 amino acids. Between the trimmed V and J ends, which lost 5 bases and 2 bases, there was a span of 9 bases. In germline, CDR1 is SGHAT, CDR2 FQNNGV. CDR3 coding DNA: TGTGCCAGCAGCCTCTACCAAAACACTGAAGCTTTCTTT. Its protein is CASSLYQNTEAFF. Together with reference TRBV11-2 and TRBJ1-1, the CDR3 gives the full variable domain: EAGVAQSPRYKIIEKRQSVAFWCNPISGHATLYWYQQILGQGPKLLIQFQNNGVVDDSQLPKDRFSAERLKGVDSTLKIQPAKLEDSAVYLCASSLYQNTEAFFGQGTRLTVV.

On this clone itself: The same CDR3 arises from other DNA sequences in this sample as well. The chain has TRBV11-2 and TRBJ2-7; no clear D gene. This CDR3 contains 13 residues. Germline values: CDR1 SGHAT, CDR2 FQNNGV. The ends were cut back, 2 bases at V and 0 bases at J, with 5 bases in the middle. CDR3: CASSLSGSYEQYF. The CDR3 bases are TGTGCCAGCAGCTTATCGGGCTCCTACGAGCAGTACTTC. Full variable domain (outside the CDR3, taken from reference TRBV11-2 and TRBJ2-7): EAGVAQSPRYKIIEKRQSVAFWCNPISGHATLYWYQQILGQGPKLLIQFQNNGVVDDSQLPKDRFSAERLKGVDSTLKIQPAKLEDSAVYLCASSLSGSYEQYFGPGTRLTVT.

This clone was counted ten times or more. CDR3 loop: CASSGERSDTQYF. CDR3 nucleotides: TGTGCCAGCAGTGGGGAACGCTCAGATACGCAGTATTTT. V is TRBV2 and J is TRBJ2-3, with unresolved D. The germline V gene encodes CDR1 SNHLY and CDR2 FYNNEI. The V end was cut by 4 bases, the J end by 4 bases, with 9 bases between. The CDR3 is made up of 13 amino acids.

The chain carries TRBV28 and TRBJ2-3, with a weak D call TRBD1 (5 bases). The V gene lost 6 bases and the J gene lost 0 bases, with 13 bases spanning the gap. Germline CDR1 reads MDHEN; CDR2 reads SYDVKM. The CDR3 consists of 15 residues. The CDR3, as DNA: TGTGCCAGCAGCTTAGGGGTATCTAGCACAGATACGCAGTATTTT. Its protein product is CASSLGVSSTDTQYF.

The rearrangement links TRBV5-1 to TRBJ1-2; no clear D gene. CDR1 and CDR2 from the germline V gene are SGHRS and YFSETQ. This CDR3 spans 13 amino acids. V was clipped by 0 bases and J by 8 bases, with 11 bases between them. The CDR3 DNA reads TGCGCCAGCAGCTTGGACACTACGGGAGGCTACACCTTC. Translating it yields CASSLDTTGGYTF.

This chain links TRBV16 with TRBJ1-1, with unresolved D. Deletions cut 0 bases from V and 6 bases from J, with 11 bases between. CDR1 and CDR2 (germline): KGHSY, FQNENV. This CDR3 spans 14 amino acids. The CDR3 sequence is CASSQSAPRAEAFF. The CDR3 nucleotides are TGTGCCAGCAGCCAATCCGCCCCGAGGGCTGAAGCTTTCTTT.

V is TRBV5-4 and J is TRBJ1-1, with a weak D call TRBD1 (5 bases). This CDR3 is 15 amino acids long. Trimming cost V 7 bases and J 0 bases, with 16 bases left between them. Germline CDR1 reads SGHNT; CDR2 reads YYREEE (reference sequence). Here the CDR3 reads CASFGGGQVNTEAFF. In DNA form, the CDR3 reads TGTGCCAGCTTCGGAGGTGGACAAGTGAACACTGAAGCTTTCTTT.

Only one count was recorded for this clone. J is TRBJ2-1 and V is TRBV28; TRBD2 agrees at 11 bases. Per germline, CDR1 MDHEN and CDR2 SYDVKM. J gave up 4 bases and V 1 base, and 3 bases lay outside the gene matches. The CDR3 covers 16 residues. The CDR3 region is CASSLSSGGKYNEQFF. The DNA for the CDR3 is TGTGCCAGCAGTTTATCTAGCGGGGGGAAATACAATGAGCAGTTCTTC.

This clone was seen only a few times. The chain joins TRBV11-2 to TRBJ1-1; 8 bases are shared with TRBD1. The CDR3 consists of 15 residues. Trimming took 5 bases from V and 7 from J; bases not matched to a gene: 12. Germline CDR1 is SGHAT and CDR2 is FQNNGV. The CDR3 DNA reads as TGTGCCAGCAGCCCTAACGCCGGACAGGGTGGTGAAGCTTTCTTT. Protein: CASSPNAGQGGEAFF.

The table lists this clone with a few counts. This CDR3 is also generated by other DNA sequences in the sample. In nucleotides, the CDR3 is TGTGCCAGCAGTGTCGGGGGTCGGTACGAGCAGTACTTC. Protein product: CASSVGGRYEQYF. J is TRBJ2-7 and V is TRBV2, with D maybe TRBD2 (6 bases). Germline lookup yields CDR1 SNHLY and CDR2 FYNNEI. The V end was cut by 4 bases, the J end by 4 bases, with 11 bases between. This CDR3 is 13 amino acids long. Drawing the rest from reference TRBV2 and TRBJ2-7, the complete variable domain is EPEVTQTPSHQVTQMGQEVILRCVPISNHLYFYWYRQILGQKVEFLVSFYNNEISEKSEIFDDQFSVERPDGSNFTLKIRSTKLEDSAMYFCASSVGGRYEQYFGPGTRLTVT.

This clone has just one count. The V and J genes are TRBV27 and TRBJ2-7; D may be TRBD1 or TRBD2 (6 bases each). V lost 5 bases, J lost 4 bases, and 9 bases lay in between. Germline CDR1 reads MNHEY; CDR2 reads SMNVEV (reference sequence). CDR3 size: 12 residues. Here the CDR3 DNA reads TGTGCCAGCAGTAAAGGGGGGTACGAGCAGTACTTC. It translates to CASSKGGYEQYF.

CDR3 loop: CASSEGGEGEQFF. CDR3 DNA: TGTGCCAGCAGTGAAGGTGGGGAGGGTGAGCAGTTCTTC. The rearrangement links TRBV6-1 to TRBJ2-1, with 7 bases fitting TRBD2. The CDR3 totals 13 residues. Unmatched junction bases numbered 3, after V lost 1 base and J lost 9 bases. Germline CDR1 reads MNHNS; CDR2 reads SASEGT.

The count of this clone is one. This sequence joins TRBV5-1 and TRBJ2-1; a possible D gene is TRBD2 (5 bases). Germline V CDR1 and CDR2: SGHRS, YFSETQ. The CDR3 length is 15 residues. V was trimmed by 0 bases and J by 4 bases, leaving 11 bases between them. The CDR3, as DNA: TGCGCCAGCAGCTTGGACGGGCGGACTTACAATGAGCAGTTCTTC. Translating it yields CASSLDGRTYNEQFF.

This chain uses TRBV5-1 with TRBJ2-3; 11 positions agree with TRBD2. Unmatched junction bases numbered 13, after V lost 4 bases and J lost 3 bases. This CDR3 has 18 residues. The germline CDR1 and CDR2 sequences are SGHRS and YFSETQ. The CDR3 DNA reads as TGCGCCAGCAGCCCCCCCGGTTTAGCGGGAGGGTTGACAGATACGCAGTATTTT. Amino acids: CASSPPGLAGGLTDTQYF.

The chain carries TRBV27 and TRBJ1-1; D may be TRBD1 (6 bases). The V end was cut by 7 bases, the J end by 6 bases, with 15 bases between. The CDR3 contains 13 residues. In germline, CDR1 is MNHEY, CDR2 SMNVEV (reference sequence). The CDR3 region has the DNA TGTGCCAGCACCAGGGGTTTGATTTCTGAAGCTTTCTTT. This codes for CASTRGLISEAFF.

The table lists this clone with a count of one. Other DNA sequences in this specimen translate into the identical CDR3. This chain uses TRBV7-9 with TRBJ2-3, with 7 positions matching TRBD1. Germline loops: CDR1 SEHNR, CDR2 FQNEAQ (reference sequence). V lost 5 bases to trimming and J lost 1 base; unmatched junction nucleotides: 3. CDR3 length equals 14 residues. In nucleotides, the CDR3 is TGTGCCAGCAGCCCCGGGACAGGCACAGATACGCAGTATTTT. Protein product: CASSPGTGTDTQYF.

The chain is built from TRBV27 and TRBJ2-1; possibly TRBD1 for D (5 bases). The CDR3 sequence is 13 residues long. Trimming removed 3 bases from V and 8 bases from J, with 11 bases in between. CDR1 is MNHEY, CDR2 SMNVEV, per germline (reference sequence). The CDR3 reads CASSLLGAYEQFF. The CDR3 DNA is TGTGCCAGCAGTTTGCTTGGGGCCTATGAGCAGTTCTTC.

The J gene is TRBJ2-5, the V gene TRBV7-2; 9 bases line up with TRBD2. Germline V lookup: CDR1 SGHTA, CDR2 FQGNSA. CDR3 length equals 15 residues. J lost 5 bases, V lost 5 bases, and 9 bases had no gene match. The CDR3 DNA follows: TGTGCCAGCAGCCCCCGGGGCGGGAGGGGGGAGACCCAGTACTTC. This codes for CASSPRGGRGETQYF.

V and J are TRBV9 and TRBJ2-3; D not resolved. V shed 0 bases and J shed 4 bases, with 12 bases lying between them. The CDR3 has 15 amino acids. CDR1 and CDR2 from the germline V gene are SGDLS and YYNGEE. CDR3 sequence reads: CASSVASYGADTQYF. In DNA, the CDR3 is TGTGCCAGCAGCGTAGCATCCTATGGCGCAGATACGCAGTATTTT. Full variable domain (rest looked up from reference TRBV9 and TRBJ2-3): DSGVTQTPKHLITATGQRVTLRCSPRSGDLSVYWYQQSLDQGLQFLIQYYNGEERAKGNILERFSAQQFPDLHSELNLSSLELGDSALYFCASSVASYGADTQYFGPGTRLTVL.

DNA of the CDR3: TGTGCCAGCAGTTACTCTGCTAATCAGCCCCAGCATTTT. This codes for CASSYSANQPQHF. The rearrangement joins TRBV6-5 to TRBJ1-5; the D is unclear. Germline values: CDR1 MNHEY, CDR2 SVGAGI. The CDR3 is 13 amino acids. Trimming left V 0 bases short and J 4 bases short, with 4 bases between.

This chain joins TRBV5-1 and TRBJ2-7; 8 bases fit TRBD2. CDR3 length equals 15 residues. J was trimmed by 0 bases and V by 7 bases; bases with no gene match: 9. Per the germline V gene, CDR1 is SGHRS and CDR2 is YFSETQ. The CDR3 is CASGSLAGASYEQYF. The CDR3 DNA is TGCGCCAGCGGGAGCCTAGCGGGTGCCTCCTACGAGCAGTACTTC.

The V call is TRBV7-2, the J call TRBJ2-5; D unclear. Gene TRBJ2-7 matches the end of the DNA better, so the J call may be wrong. The germline CDR1 and CDR2 sequences are SGHTA and FQGNSA. The CDR3 contains 11 residues. CDR3 coding DNA: TGTGCCAGCAGCTTAAACTACGAGCAGTACTTC. Translated: CASSLNYEQYF.

The chain couples TRBV20-1 to TRBJ1-2, with TRBD1 identical over 7 bases. CDR3 length equals 11 residues. J gave up 8 bases and V 3 bases, and 3 bases lay outside the gene matches. Germline-derived CDR1 and CDR2 are DFQATT and SNEGSKA (reference sequence). In DNA form, the CDR3 reads TGCAGTGCTAGGACAGGGCGGGGCTACACCTTC. It translates to CSARTGRGYTF.

The genes are TRBV28 and TRBJ1-2; no clear D gene. Trimming cost V 7 bases and J 1 base, with 10 bases left between them. This CDR3 region has 13 residues. Germline values: CDR1 MDHEN, CDR2 SYDVKM. CDR3 bases: TGTGCCAGCAAAAAAACGATTAACTATGGCTACACCTTC. It encodes CASKKTINYGYTF.

The gene calls are TRBV7-9 and TRBJ2-7; D is possibly TRBD2 (5 bases). The CDR3 has 15 amino acids. Germline CDR1 and CDR2: SEHNR and FQNEAQ (reference sequence). V was pared by 2 bases and J by 7 bases, with 18 bases between. CDR3 protein: CASSLPPGRGYEQYF. CDR3 coding DNA: TGTGCCAGCAGCTTACCCCCCGGTAGAGGGTATGAGCAGTACTTC.